This entry is about one T cell receptor (beta chain). Its antigen remains unknown. These data are taken from a study of cytomegalovirus exposure and HLA in healthy donors. Study-wide points: A subsequent analysis found that TCR clusters from the first cohort also tended to co-occur in the approximately 130 validation repertoires, with about 94% of cluster scores above 0. Investigators reported 150 to 200 TCR beta chains as tied to cytomegalovirus. Through in vitro validation, three CMV-associated chains were shown to be specific for CMV antigens.

With 6 bases clipped from V and 2 bases from J, the junction kept 11 bases outside the gene matches. The CDR3 is 16 residues long. Germline CDR1 is MNHEY and CDR2 is SMNVEV (reference sequence). The donors were members of the validation cohort, which comprised more than 90 subjects and was separate from the first cohort of 666 subjects. Sequencing was performed with immunoSEQ multiplex PCR; in TCRdb, only in-frame clones are kept and a portion is missing. Of fewer than 300,000 clones in the sample, roughly 88% were seen once. Sequencing was carried out using PBMCs. The TCR sequence derives from a woman aged 18-30 years in good health and CMV-seronegative. The chain has TRBV27 and TRBJ2-7; 9 bases map to TRBD2. The CDR3 nucleotides are TGTGCCAGCAGCAAACTTCTAGCGGGGAAAACCTACGAGCAGTACTTC. Protein sequence: CASSKLLAGKTYEQYF.